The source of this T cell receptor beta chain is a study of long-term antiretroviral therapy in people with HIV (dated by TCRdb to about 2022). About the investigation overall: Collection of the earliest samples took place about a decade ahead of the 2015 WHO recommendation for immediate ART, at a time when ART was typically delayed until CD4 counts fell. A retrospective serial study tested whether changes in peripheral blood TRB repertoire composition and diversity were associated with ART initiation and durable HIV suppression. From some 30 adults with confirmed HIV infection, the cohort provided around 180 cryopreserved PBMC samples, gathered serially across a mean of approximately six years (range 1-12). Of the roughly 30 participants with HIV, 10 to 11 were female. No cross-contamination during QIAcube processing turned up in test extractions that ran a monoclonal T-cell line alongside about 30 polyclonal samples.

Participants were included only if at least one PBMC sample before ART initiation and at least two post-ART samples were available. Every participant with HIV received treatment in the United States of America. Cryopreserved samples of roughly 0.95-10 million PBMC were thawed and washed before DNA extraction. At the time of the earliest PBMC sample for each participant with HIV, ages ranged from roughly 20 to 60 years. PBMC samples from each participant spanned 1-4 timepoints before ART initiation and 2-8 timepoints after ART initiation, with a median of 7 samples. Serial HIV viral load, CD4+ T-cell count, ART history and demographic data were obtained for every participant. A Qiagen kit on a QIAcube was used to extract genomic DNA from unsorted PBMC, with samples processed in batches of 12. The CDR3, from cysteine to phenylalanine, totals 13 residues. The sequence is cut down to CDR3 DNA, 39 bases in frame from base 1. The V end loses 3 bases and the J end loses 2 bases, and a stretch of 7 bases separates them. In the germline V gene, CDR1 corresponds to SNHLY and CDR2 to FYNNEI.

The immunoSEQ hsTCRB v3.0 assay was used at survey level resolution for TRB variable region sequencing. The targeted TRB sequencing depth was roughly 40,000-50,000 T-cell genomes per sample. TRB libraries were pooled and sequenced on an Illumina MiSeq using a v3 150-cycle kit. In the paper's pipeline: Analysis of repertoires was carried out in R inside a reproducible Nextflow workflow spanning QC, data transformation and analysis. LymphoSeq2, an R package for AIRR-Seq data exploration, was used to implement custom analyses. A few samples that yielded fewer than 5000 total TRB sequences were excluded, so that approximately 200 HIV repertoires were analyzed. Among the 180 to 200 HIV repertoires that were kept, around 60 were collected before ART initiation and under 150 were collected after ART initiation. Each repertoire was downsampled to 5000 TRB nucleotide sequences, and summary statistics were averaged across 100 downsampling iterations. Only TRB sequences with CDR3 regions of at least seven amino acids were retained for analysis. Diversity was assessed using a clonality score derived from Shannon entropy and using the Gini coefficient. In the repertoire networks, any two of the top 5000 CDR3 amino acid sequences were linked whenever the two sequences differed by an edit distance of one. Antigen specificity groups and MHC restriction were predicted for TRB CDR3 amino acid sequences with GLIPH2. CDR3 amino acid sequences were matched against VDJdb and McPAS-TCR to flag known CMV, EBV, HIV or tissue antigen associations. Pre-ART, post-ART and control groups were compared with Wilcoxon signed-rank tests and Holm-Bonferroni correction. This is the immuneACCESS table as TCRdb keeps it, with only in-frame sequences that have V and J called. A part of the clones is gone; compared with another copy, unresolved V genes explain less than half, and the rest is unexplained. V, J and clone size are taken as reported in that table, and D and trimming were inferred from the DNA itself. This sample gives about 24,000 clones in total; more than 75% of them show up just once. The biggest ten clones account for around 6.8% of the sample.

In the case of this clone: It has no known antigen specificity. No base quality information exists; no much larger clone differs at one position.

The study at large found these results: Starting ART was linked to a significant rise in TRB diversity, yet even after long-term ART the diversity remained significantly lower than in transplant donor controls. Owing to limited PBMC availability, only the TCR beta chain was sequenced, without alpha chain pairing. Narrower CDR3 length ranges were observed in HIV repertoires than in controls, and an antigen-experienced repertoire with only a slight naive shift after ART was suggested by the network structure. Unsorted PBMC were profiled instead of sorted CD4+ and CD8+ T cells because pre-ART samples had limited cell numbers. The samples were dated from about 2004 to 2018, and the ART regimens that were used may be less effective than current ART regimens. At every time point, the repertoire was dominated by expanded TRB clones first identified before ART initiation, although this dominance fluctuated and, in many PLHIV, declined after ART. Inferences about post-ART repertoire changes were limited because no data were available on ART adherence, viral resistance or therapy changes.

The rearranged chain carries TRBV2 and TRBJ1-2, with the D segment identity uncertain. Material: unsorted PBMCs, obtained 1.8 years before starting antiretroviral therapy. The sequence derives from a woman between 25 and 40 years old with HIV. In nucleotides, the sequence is TGTGCCAGCAGTGAGGGGTTAAACTATGGCTACACCTTC. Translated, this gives CASSEGLNYGYTF.